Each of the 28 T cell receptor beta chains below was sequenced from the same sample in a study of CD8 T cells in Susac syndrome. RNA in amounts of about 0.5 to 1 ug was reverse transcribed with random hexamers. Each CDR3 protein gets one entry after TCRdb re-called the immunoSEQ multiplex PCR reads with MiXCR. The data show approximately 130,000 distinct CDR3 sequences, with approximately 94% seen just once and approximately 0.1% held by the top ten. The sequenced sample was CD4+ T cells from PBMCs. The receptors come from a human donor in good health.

CDR3 bases: TGTGCCAGCCAAGGGTTCAACGAGCAGTACTTC. It translates to CASQGFNEQYF. This chain connects TRBV12-3 or TRBV12-4 to TRBJ2-7; D unclear. Trimming shortened V by 8 bases and J by 5 bases, and 10 bases separated the two germline ends. The CDR3 contains 11 residues.

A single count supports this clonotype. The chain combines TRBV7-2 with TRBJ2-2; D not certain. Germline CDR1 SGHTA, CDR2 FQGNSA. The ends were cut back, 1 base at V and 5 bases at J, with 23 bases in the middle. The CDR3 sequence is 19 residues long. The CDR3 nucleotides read TGTGCCAGCAGCTTAGTGGTTAAGAAGGTGGACCCCGAAACCGGGGAGCTGTTTTTT. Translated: CASSLVVKKVDPETGELFF.

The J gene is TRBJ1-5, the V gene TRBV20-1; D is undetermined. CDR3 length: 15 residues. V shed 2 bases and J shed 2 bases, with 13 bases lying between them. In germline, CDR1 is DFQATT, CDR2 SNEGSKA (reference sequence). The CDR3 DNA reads TGCAGTGCTAGACTTGACGGGCCGGGCAATCAGCCCCAGCATTTT. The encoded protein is CSARLDGPGNQPQHF.

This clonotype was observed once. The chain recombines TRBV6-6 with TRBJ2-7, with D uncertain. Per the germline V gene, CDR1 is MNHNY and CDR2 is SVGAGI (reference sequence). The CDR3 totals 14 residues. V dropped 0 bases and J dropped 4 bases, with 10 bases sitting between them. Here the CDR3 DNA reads TGTGCCAGCAGTTACTCTAGGCAGTCATACGAGCAGTACTTC. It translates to CASSYSRQSYEQYF.

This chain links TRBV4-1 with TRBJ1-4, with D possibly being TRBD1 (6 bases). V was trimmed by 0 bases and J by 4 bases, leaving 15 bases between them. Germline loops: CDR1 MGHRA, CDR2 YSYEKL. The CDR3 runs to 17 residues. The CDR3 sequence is CASSQDRSGGGNEKLFF. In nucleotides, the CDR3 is TGCGCCAGCAGCCAAGATCGATCTGGGGGCGGTAATGAAAAACTGTTTTTT.

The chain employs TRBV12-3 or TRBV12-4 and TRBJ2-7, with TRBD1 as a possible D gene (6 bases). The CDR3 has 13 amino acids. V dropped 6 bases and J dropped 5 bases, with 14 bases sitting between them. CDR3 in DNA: TGTGCCAGCAGCTCCCAACAGGGCGACGAGCAGTACTTC. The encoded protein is CASSSQQGDEQYF.

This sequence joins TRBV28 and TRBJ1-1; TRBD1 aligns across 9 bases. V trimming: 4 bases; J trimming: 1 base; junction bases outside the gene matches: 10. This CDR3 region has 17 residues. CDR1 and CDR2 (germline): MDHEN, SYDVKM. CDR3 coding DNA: TGTGCCAGCAGTTCTCCGACAGGGGGGGCCCGGAACACTGAAGCTTTCTTT. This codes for CASSSPTGGARNTEAFF.

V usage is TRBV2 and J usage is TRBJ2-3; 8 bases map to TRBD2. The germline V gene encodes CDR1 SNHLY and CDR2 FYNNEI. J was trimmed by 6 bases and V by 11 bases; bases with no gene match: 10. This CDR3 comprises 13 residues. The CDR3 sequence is CAGEGAGVDTQYF. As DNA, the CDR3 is TGTGCCGGAGAGGGAGCGGGAGTGGATACGCAGTATTTT.

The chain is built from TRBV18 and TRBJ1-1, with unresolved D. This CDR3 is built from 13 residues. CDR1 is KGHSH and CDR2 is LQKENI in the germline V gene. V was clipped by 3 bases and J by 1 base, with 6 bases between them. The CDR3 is CASSPTANTEAFF. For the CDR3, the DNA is TGTGCCAGCTCACCTACAGCGAACACTGAAGCTTTCTTT.

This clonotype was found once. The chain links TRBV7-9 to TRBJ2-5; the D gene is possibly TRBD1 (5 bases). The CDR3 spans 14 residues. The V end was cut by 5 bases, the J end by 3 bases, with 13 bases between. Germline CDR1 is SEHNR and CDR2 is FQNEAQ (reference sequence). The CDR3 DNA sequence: TGTGCCAGCAGCCCTACTGGGGCAGAAGAGACCCAGTACTTC. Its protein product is CASSPTGAEETQYF.

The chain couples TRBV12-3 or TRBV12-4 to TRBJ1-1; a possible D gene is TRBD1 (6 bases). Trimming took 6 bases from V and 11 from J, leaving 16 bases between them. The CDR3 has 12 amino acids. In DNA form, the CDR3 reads TGTGCCAGCAGCCCCCGGGCCACAGGGGCTTTCTTT. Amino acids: CASSPRATGAFF.

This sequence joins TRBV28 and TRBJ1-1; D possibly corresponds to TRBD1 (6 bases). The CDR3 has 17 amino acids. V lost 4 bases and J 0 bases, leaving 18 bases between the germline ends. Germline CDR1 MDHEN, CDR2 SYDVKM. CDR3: CASSSPGQRKMNTEAFF. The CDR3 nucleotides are TGTGCCAGCAGTTCCCCGGGACAAAGGAAAATGAACACTGAAGCTTTCTTT.

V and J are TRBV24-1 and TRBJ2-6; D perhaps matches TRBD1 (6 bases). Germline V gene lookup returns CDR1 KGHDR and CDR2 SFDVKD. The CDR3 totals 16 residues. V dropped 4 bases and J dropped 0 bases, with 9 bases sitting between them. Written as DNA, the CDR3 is TGTGCCACCAGTGACCAGGACAGCTCTGGGGCCAACGTCCTGACTTTC. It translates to CATSDQDSSGANVLTF.

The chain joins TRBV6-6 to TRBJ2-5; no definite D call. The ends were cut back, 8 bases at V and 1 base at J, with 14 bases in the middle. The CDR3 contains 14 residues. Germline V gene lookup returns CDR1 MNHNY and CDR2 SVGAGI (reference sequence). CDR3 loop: CASGDRWVQETQYF. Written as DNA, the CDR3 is TGTGCCAGCGGTGACCGTTGGGTCCAAGAGACCCAGTACTTC.

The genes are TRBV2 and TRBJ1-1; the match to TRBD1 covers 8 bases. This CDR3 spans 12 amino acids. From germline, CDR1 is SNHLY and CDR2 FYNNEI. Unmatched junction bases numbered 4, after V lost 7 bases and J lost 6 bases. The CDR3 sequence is CASIEGQAEAFF. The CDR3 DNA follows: TGTGCCAGCATTGAGGGACAGGCTGAAGCTTTCTTT.

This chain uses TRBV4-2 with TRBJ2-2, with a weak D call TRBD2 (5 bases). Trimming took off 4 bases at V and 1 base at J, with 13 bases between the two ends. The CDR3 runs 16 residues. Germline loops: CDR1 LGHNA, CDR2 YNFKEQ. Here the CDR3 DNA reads TGTGCCAGCAGCCTACGTTGGGCGGGGAACACCGGGGAGCTGTTTTTT. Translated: CASSLRWAGNTGELFF.

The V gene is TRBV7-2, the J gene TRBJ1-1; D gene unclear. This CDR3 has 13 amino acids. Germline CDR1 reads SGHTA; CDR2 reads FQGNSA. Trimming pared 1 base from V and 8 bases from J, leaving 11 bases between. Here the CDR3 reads CASSLDRHLEAFF. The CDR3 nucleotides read TGTGCCAGCAGCTTAGATCGACACCTAGAAGCTTTCTTT. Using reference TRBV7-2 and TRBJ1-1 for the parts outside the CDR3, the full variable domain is GAGVSQSPSNKVTEKGKDVELRCDPISGHTALYWYRQSLGQGLEFLIYFQGNSAPDKSGLPSDRFSAERTGGSVSTLTIQRTQQEDSAVYLCASSLDRHLEAFFGQGTRLTVV.

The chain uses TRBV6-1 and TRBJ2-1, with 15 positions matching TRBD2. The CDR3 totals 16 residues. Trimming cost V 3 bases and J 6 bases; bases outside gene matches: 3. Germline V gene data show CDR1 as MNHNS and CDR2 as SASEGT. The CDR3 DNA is TGTGCCAGCAGTGACGGACTAGCGGGAGGGCCCAATGAGCAGTTCTTC. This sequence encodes CASSDGLAGGPNEQFF.

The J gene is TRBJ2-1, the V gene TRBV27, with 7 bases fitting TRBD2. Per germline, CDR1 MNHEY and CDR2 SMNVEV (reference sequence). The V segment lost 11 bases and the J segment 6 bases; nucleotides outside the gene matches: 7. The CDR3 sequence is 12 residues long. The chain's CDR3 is CAFLAVTNEQFF. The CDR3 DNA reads TGTGCCTTCCTAGCGGTAACCAATGAGCAGTTCTTC.

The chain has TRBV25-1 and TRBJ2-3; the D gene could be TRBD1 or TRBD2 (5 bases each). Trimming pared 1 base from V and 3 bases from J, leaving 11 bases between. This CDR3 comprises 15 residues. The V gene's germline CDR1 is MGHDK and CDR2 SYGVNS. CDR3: CASSEWGSRTDTQYF. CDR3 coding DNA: TGTGCCAGCAGTGAATGGGGGAGTAGAACAGATACGCAGTATTTT.

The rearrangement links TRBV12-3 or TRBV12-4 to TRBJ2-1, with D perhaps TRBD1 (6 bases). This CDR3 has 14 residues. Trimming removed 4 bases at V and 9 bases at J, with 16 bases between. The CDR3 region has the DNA TGTGCCAGCAGTTCGCAAGTACAGGGTACTGAGCAGTTCTTC. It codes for CASSSQVQGTEQFF.

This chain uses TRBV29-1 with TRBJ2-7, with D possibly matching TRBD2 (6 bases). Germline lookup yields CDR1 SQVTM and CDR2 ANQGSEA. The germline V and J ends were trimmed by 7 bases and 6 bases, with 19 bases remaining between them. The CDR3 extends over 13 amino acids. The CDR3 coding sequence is TGCAGCGGGATCGGGGGTGTGAGAACCGAGCAGTACTTC. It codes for CSGIGGVRTEQYF.

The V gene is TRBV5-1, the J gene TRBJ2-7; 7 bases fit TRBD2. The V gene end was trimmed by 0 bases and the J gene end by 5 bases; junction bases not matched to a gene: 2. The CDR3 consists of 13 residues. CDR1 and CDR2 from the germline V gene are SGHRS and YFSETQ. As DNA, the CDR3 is TGCGCCAGCAGCTTGGGACTAGCCAACGAGCAGTACTTC. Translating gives CASSLGLANEQYF.

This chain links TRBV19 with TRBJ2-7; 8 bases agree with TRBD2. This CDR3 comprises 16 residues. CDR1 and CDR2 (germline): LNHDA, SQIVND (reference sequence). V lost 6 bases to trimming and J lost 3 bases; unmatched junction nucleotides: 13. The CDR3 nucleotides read TGTGCCAGTAGCCGGGACACGGCGGGGGGATTCTACGAGCAGTACTTC. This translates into CASSRDTAGGFYEQYF.

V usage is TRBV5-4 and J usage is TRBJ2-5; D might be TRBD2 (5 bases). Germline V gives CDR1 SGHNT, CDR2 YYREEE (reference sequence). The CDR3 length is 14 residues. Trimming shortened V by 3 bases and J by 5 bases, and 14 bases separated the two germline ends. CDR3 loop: CASSSQGSRETQYF. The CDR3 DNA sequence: TGTGCCAGCAGCTCTCAAGGGAGCAGGGAGACCCAGTACTTC.

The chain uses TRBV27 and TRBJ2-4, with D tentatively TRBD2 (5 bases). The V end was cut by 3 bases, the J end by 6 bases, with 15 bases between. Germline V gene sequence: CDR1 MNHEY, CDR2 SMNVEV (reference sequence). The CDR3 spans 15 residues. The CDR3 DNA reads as TGTGCCAGCAGTTTGGCCCGGGGAACGGGAAACATTCAGTACTTC. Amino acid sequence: CASSLARGTGNIQYF.

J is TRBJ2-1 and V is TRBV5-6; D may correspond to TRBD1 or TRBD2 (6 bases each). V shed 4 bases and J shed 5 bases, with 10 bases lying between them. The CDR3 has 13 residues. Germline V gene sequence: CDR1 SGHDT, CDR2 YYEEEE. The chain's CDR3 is CASSGGTNNEQFF. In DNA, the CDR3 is TGTGCCAGCAGCGGCGGGACAAACAATGAGCAGTTCTTC.

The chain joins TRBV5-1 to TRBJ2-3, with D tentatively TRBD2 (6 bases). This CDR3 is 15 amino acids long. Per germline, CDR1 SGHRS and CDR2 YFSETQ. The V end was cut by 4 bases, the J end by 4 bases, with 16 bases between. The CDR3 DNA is TGCGCCAGCAGCCAAGGGACTGGAGACTCAGATACGCAGTATTTT. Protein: CASSQGTGDSDTQYF.